The present T cell receptor beta chain was sequenced within a study of OX40 agonist ivuxolimab in advanced cancers. Across the study: Males comprised roughly four fifths of the group, whose mean age was about 61 years (range 23 to 79). The study's findings and limits: Partial responders dosed at 0.1-3.0 mg/kg displayed clonal expansion ranking among the lowest. At 0.1 to 3.0 mg/kg, clonal expansion of CD4+ and CD8+ blood T cells had occurred by week 6.

The cohort excluded patients with autoimmune disease history or systemic immunosuppression. Germline V gene data show CDR1 as SGHTA and CDR2 as FQGNSA. This CDR3 is built from 15 residues. The V end was cut by 0 bases, the J end by 3 bases, with 11 bases between. This clone turned up a few times. No antigen is known for it. Here immunoSEQ multiplex PCR was the method, and the copy in TCRdb shows in-frame clones only, minus some. Here the sample spans tens of thousands of clones, 85% being singletons. The sample here was CD4+ or CD8+ T cells sorted from blood, taken in a trial of the OX40 agonist ivuxolimab. The chain combines TRBV7-2 with TRBJ1-2, with D uncertain. This clonotype originated in an adult with an advanced solid tumor such as melanoma, head and neck, liver or kidney cancer. The CDR3 reads CASSLASVPYYGYTF. The CDR3 nucleotides read TGTGCCAGCAGCTTAGCGTCCGTTCCCTACTATGGCTACACCTTC.